The clone carrying this T cell receptor (beta chain) has just a few counts. Its specificity is not known. The assay that was used to sequence DNA from cultured CD4+ T cells was the Oncomine TCR Beta short-read assay. TCRdb re-called the PCR reads with MiXCR, one entry per CDR3 protein. There are fewer than 30,000 distinct CDR3 sequences in the sample; under 40% occur only once, and 3% to 4% lies in the top ten. Indicated time point: late sampling 161 to 241 days after vaccination in a few convalescent patients. Sample treatment: approximately 11-day PBMC culture with coronavirus spike peptide pools or control peptides (ViraFEST assay). The data derive from a study of vaccination and CD4 T cells after COVID-19. The CDR3 length is 15 residues. Trimming cost V 0 bases and J 5 bases, with 11 bases left between them. CDR1 DFQATT and CDR2 SNEGSKA come from the germline V gene (reference sequence).

This TCR was sampled from a human donor who had recovered from COVID-19. The source was CD4+ T cells from blood, cultured in vitro, collected about 7 months after SARS-CoV-2 vaccination. The chain combines TRBV20-1 with TRBJ1-6, with D uncertain. The CDR3: CSARDRSRNNSPLHF. In DNA form, the CDR3 reads TGCAGTGCTAGAGATAGGAGTAGGAATAATTCACCCCTCCACTTT.